This note documents a single T cell receptor beta chain sequence. No antigen is known for it. There are no base qualities to consult, and no much larger clone falls within one base. Participants in the prospective study were aged about 18 to 89 years, lived in over 20 United States geographic areas, and enrolled through a virtual design. In the prospective study, participants were assigned to cohorts based on the clinical history participants reported in a screening survey and a study questionnaire. In the prospective study, mobile phlebotomists collected whole blood, serum and a nasopharyngeal or oropharyngeal swab from each participant. Additional blood draws and questionnaires over an approximately two-month period could optionally be provided by prospective study participants. Blood samples from the prospective study were shipped frozen or at room temperature prior to DNA extraction. These data come from a study of blood T cell repertoires in COVID-19 (TCRdb year 2020). At the level of the whole study: Samples from collaborators originated in the United States, Italy and Spain and spanned both the acute and convalescent phases of COVID-19. The material from the prospective study consisted of cDNA or gDNA derived from T cells, B-cell-depleted T cells, or PBMCs. Samples were obtained from the ongoing ImmuneRACE study (first 160 participants) and from some 1,200 subjects provided by 6 global collaborators. The dataset comprised deeply sampled blood TCRbeta repertoires from subjects exposed to, actively infected with, or recovered from COVID-19. Nearly every sample came with metadata listing a de-identified subject ID, COVID-19 status, age in years and sex. The repertoires were released in a freely available public database intended as a resource for research on the immune response to SARS-CoV-2. Where available, HLA class I and class II types were obtained from metadata supplied by the sample provider rather than from assay-based typing.

TCRbeta CDR3 regions were amplified from genomic DNA by means of the immunoSEQ Assay, a bias-controlled multiplex PCR. The authors processed their data as follows. Within the assay, amplification of reference gene primers was used to estimate how many nucleated cells each sample contained. Sequence reads were collapsed and filtered to measure the absolute abundance of every unique TCRbeta CDR3 rearrangement. For each sample, productive Simpson clonality was calculated as the square root of Simpson's diversity index across productive rearrangements. The table comes from immuneACCESS by way of TCRdb, which keeps in-frame sequences with V and J called. Part of the clones is missing from these tables; in studies checked, under half for an unresolved V gene and the rest for unknown reasons. V and J calls and clone size are as listed in that table; D and trimming were resolved from the DNA. Present in this sample are 220,000 or so clones, approximately 80% of which were seen just once. Approximately 1.3% of the sample lies in the top ten.

The CDR3 sequence holds 15 residues, the cysteine and phenylalanine included. Only CDR3 DNA is held: 45 bases, read in frame from base 1. V is clipped by 8 bases and J by 5 bases, and the sequence between their germline boundaries is 22 bases long. As encoded in the germline V gene, CDR1 is SGHVS while CDR2 is FQNEAQ. Here is what the overall study found, with its caveats: How much clinical and demographic metadata was included differed by source and by participant, and the metadata was provided uncurated.

The sample consisted of PBMCs or T cells enriched from blood (not recorded which). Recombination joined TRBV7-8 with TRBJ2-7, with TRBD2 as a weak D call on 5 bases. This clonotype was sampled from a middle-aged woman with acute COVID-19. Here the CDR3 is given as CASSRSLASYDEQYF. DNA sequence: TGTGCCAGCTCTCGATCCCTAGCAAGTTACGACGAGCAGTACTTC.